This T cell receptor (beta chain) was captured in a study of blood T cells in healthy people across ages. PCR was performed a second time for about 7 to 12 cycles using a sample-barcoded 5' primer and a J-beta primer mix. Researchers report that a template-switch adaptor with 12 random nucleotides tagged each cDNA molecule. TCRdb passed the 5' RACE reads through MiXCR, listing each CDR3 protein once. The sample yields fewer than 1.5 million distinct CDR3 sequences, around 42% seen once. This clonotype was seen a few times. Antigen: not known. The study, taken as a whole, reports: Measured against age, TCR beta diversity per million T cells decreased in a roughly linear manner. Unknown donor CMV status possibly confounded expanded clonotype changes.

The CDR3 runs 11 residues. The V end lost 5 bases, the J end lost 12 bases, and 11 bases lay between the germline ends. The chain joins TRBV12-3 or TRBV12-4 to TRBJ2-1; D is unclear. The clonotype was recovered from a woman aged 18-29 years in good health. The sequenced sample was blood. CDR3 DNA: TGTGCCAGCAGTCGTAATTCAATGCAGTTCTTC. Translation gives CASSRNSMQFF.